The TCR beta chain described here comes from a study of T cell responses to AZD1222 COVID-19 vaccine (dated by TCRdb to the early 2020s). At the level of the whole study: TCR sequencing covered about 230 trial participants: 207 given two doses of AZD1222 and approximately 26 given two doses of MenACWY control vaccine. Enrollment into the trials was organized by age into subgroups of 18-55, 56-69 and 70-plus years, and those subgroups contained roughly 150, 30 and 60 TCR-sequenced participants, respectively. Broader findings and caveats from the paper: A significant rise in spike-specific TCR breadth and depth was observed after two AZD1222 doses relative to day 0 and relative to MenACWY recipients. Because no day 14 peak-response samples were available, repertoires were characterized only after the peak T cell response. Only 5 to 7 AZD1222 recipients were SARS-CoV-2 seropositive at baseline, limiting conclusions about previously exposed vaccinees. CD4 TCRs associated with the vaccine covered the entire spike protein, and the dominant responses were in regions 160-218 and 743-854. The 56-69-year group was small, and its depth increase did not reach significance, likely because of low power. Nearly half of unique spike-specific TCRs reportedly recognized epitopes outside regions mutated in the B.1.351 and B.1.1.7 variants. Most participants were white British and females outnumbered males, and the authors suggested that clonal diversity may have been underestimated.

The CDR3 regions of human TCRbeta chains were analyzed by immunosequencing. In the paper's pipeline: TCRs in the repertoires were matched against a reference library of SARS-CoV-2-specific TCRs that had been generated with the MIRA antigen-specificity platform. Breadth meant the fraction of unique TCRs that were SARS-CoV-2-associated, whereas depth meant the fraction of total T cells that were SARS-CoV-2-associated. Using the MIRA data, each spike-specific TCR was mapped to the spike region that the TCR reacts to and placed in a CD4 or CD8 class. Log10-transformed breadth and depth values were compared by one-way ANOVA with Sidak's multiple comparisons tests. This immuneACCESS table, as held by TCRdb, lists in-frame sequences with V and J called but not all clones. Of the missing ones, under half trace to an unresolved V gene in checked studies; the others have no known cause. Clone size and the V and J calls come from that table; the DNA yielded D and trimming. The sample contains 100,000 to 150,000 clones, approximately 91% of them found a single time. Around 0.99% of the sample comes from the top ten.

On this clone: No antigen is known for it. No much larger clone exists at a distance of one base, and base qualities are not known.

In the paper's terms, the time point label means: about 28 days (+/-7) after the second vaccine dose. AZD1222 recipients with second doses at about 4 weeks or about 12 weeks were pooled, because spike-specific TCR depth and breadth did not differ between schedules. Vaccinee samples were obtained from the UK trials COV001 and COV002, which included a single-blind randomized controlled phase 2/3 trial of AZD1222 (ChAdOx1 nCoV-19) in healthy adults. For TCRbeta chain sequencing, PBMC samples from trial participants were taken at day 0 and at day 28 after the second dose. Trimming takes 5 bases off V and 6 bases off J; junction bases not matched to a gene: 8. The germline V gene provides CDR1 MDHEN and CDR2 SYDVKM. The CDR3 runs 17 amino acids, cysteine and phenylalanine included. Just CDR3 DNA is preserved here, 51 bases in frame from base 1.

The chain is encoded by TRBV28 joined to TRBJ2-2, and 14 junction bases match TRBD2. Material: peripheral blood, obtained 28 days after the second AZD1222 dose. The receptor was isolated from an adult who received the AZD1222 COVID-19 vaccine. The CDR3: CASSKLGLAGVAGELFF. The DNA reads TGTGCCAGCAGTAAACTGGGACTAGCGGGAGTCGCCGGGGAGCTGTTTTTT.